This TCR beta chain was recorded in a study of blood T cell repertoires in COVID-19. Study as a whole: The United States, Italy and Spain provided the acute and convalescent COVID-19 samples. PBMCs, B-cell-depleted T cells, or T cells were the source of the cDNA or gDNA that made up the material.

How the authors handled the data: Using reference gene primer amplification, nucleated cell counts were estimated. Assay used: immunoSEQ multiplex PCR; TCRdb lists only in-frame clones, some missing. The V and J calls and the clone size are those of that table, but D and trimming were determined from the DNA. This sample has 20,000 to 25,000 clones, with around 81% found just once. This CDR3 has 17 residues. V was pared by 3 bases and J by 4 bases, with 10 bases of the junction left unmatched. CDR1 and CDR2 (germline): LNHDA, SQIVND (reference sequence). By sample share, this clone is medium-sized. The sequence was collected from a man aged 70 or older with acute or convalescent COVID-19. Material for sequencing was peripheral blood. The J gene is TRBJ1-2, the V gene TRBV19, with 11 bases aligning to TRBD1. DNA for the CDR3: TGTGCCAGTAGTATCCGGACAGGGGGCACCATGGGCTATGGCTACACCTTC. This gives the protein CASSIRTGGTMGYGYTF.